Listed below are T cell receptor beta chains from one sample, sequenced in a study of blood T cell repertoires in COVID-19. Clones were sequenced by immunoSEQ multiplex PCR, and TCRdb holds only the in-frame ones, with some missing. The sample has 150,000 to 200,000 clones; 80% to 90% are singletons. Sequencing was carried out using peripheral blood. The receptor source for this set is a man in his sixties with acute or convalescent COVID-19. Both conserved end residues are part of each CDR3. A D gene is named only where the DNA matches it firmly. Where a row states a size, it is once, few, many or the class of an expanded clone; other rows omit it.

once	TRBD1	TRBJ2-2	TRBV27	TGTGCCAGCAGCTTTGCCGGGACAGGGGGTGCCGGGGAGCTGTTTTTT	CASSFAGTGGAGELFF
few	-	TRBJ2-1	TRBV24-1	TGTGCCATCGCAGGGGAAAGGTACAATGAGCAGTTCTTC	CAIAGERYNEQFF
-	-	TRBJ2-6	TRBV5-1	TGCGCCAGCACCACGGTGGGGGGAGGGGCCAACGTCCTGACTTTC	CASTTVGGGANVLTF
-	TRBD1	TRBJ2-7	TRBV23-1	TGCGCCAGCAGTTTCCGGACAGGGGCCCCCACCTACGAGCAGTACTTC	CASSFRTGAPTYEQYF
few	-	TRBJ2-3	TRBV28	TGTGCCAGCAGTTCCCAGACAGATACGCAGTATTTT	CASSSQTDTQYF
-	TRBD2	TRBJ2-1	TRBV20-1	TGCAGTGCTAGTTTAGAGGGAGGGCCGGGAAATGAGCAGTTCTTC	CSASLEGGPGNEQFF
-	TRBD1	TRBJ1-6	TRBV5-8	TGTGCCAGCACCCGAGAGAGCAGGGGGGATTGGTTTTCACCCCTCCACTTT	CASTRESRGDWFSPLHF
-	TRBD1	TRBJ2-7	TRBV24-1	TGTGCCACCAGTGGGACAGGGGCCTCCTACGAGCAGTACTTC	CATSGTGASYEQYF
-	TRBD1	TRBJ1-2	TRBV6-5	TGTGCCAGCAGTTCCGTTGACAGGGACTATGGCTACACCTTC	CASSSVDRDYGYTF
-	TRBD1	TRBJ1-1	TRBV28	TGTGCCAGCAGGCCACGATCGACAGGGAGGAACACTGAAGCTTTCTTT	CASRPRSTGRNTEAFF
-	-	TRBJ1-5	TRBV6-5	TGTGCCAGCAGGGCGGGGCCTAATAGCAATCAGCCCCAGCATTTT	CASRAGPNSNQPQHF
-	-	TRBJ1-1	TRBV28	TGTGCCACCCGGATCGGGGACACTGAAGCTTTCTTT	CATRIGDTEAFF
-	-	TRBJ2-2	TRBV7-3	TGTGCCAGCAGCCTTGCGGGCCCCGGGGAGCTGTTTTTT	CASSLAGPGELFF
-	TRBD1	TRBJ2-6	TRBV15	TGTGCCACCAGCAGAAAAGGAGGGACAGGGTTCGCTTTCTCTGGGGCCAACGTCCTGACTTTC	CATSRKGGTGFAFSGANVLTF
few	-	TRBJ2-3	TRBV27	TGTGCCAGCGCCTACAGGGAAGGGAGCACAGATACGCAGTATTTT	CASAYREGSTDTQYF
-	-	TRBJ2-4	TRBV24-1	TGTGCCACCAGTCCAGGGTCTTGGGCCAAAAACATTCAGTACTTC	CATSPGSWAKNIQYF
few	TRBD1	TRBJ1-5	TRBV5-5	TGTGCCAGCAGGACCGGGACAGGGGATCAGCCCCAGCATTTT	CASRTGTGDQPQHF
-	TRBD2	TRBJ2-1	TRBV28	TGTGCCAGCAGGCCTCTAGCGGGAGCGGGCAATGAGCAGTTCTTC	CASRPLAGAGNEQFF
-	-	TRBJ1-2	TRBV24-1	TGTGCCACCAGTGTAGGGGCACGTTATGGCTACACCTTC	CATSVGARYGYTF
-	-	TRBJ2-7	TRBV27	TGTGCCAGCAGTTTGGCTCGCGACTACGACGAGCAGTACTTC	CASSLARDYDEQYF
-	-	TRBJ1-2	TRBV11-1	TGTGCCAGCAGCCAACAGGACCCTAGGATCTATGGCTACACCTTC	CASSQQDPRIYGYTF
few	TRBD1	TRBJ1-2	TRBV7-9	TGTGCCAGCAGCTTAGGTACAAACAGGGGCGCCTATGGCTACACCTTC	CASSLGTNRGAYGYTF
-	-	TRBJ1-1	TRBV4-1	TGCGCCAGCAGCCGGTCTCAGGGGAACACTGAAGCTTTCTTT	CASSRSQGNTEAFF
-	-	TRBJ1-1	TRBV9	TGTGCCAGCAGCACCTCTACCCGGTCTGAAGCTTTCTTT	CASSTSTRSEAFF
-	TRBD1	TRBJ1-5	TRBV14	TGTGCCAGCAGCCCTAGGACAGGGCGGCAGCCCCAGCATTTT	CASSPRTGRQPQHF
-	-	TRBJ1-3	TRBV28	TGTGCCAGCAGCCTCCAGACGGGAGGGTCTGGAAACACCATATATTTT	CASSLQTGGSGNTIYF
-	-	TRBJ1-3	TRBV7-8	TGTGCCAGCAGCTTAGGACTCCCGAGCTCTGGAAACACCATATATTTT	CASSLGLPSSGNTIYF
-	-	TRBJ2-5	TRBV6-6	TGTGCCAGCAGCAGCCCGGGACTCGCCTGGACCCAGTACTTC	CASSSPGLAWTQYF
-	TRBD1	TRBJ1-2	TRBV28	TGTGCCAGCAGTTTAACAGGGGGACAGCTAAAGCCCTACTTC	CASSLTGGQLKPYF
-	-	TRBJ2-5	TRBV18	TGTGCCAGCTCCGGGGAAGGGCGAGAGACCCAGTACTTC	CASSGEGRETQYF
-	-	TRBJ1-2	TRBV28	TGTGCCAGCCGGCGGCCTGCGGGGGATGGCTACACCTTC	CASRRPAGDGYTF
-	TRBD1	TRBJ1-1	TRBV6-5	TGTGCCAGCAGGGGACAGCTGAACACTGAAGCTTTCTTT	CASRGQLNTEAFF
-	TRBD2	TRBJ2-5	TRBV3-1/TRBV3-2	TGTGCCAGCAGCCAAGAGGGACTAGCATACCAAGAGACCCAGTACTTC	CASSQEGLAYQETQYF
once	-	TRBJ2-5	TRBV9	TGTGCCAGCAGCGTAGGTGGCGGGTCCCAAGAGACCCAGTACTTC	CASSVGGGSQETQYF
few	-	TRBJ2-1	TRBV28	TGTGCCACGGCCCCGACGGGGAGTTTCTACAATGAGCAGTTCTTC	CATAPTGSFYNEQFF
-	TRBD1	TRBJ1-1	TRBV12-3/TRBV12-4	TGTGCCAGCAGTCGGGACAGGAACACTGAAGCTTTCTTT	CASSRDRNTEAFF
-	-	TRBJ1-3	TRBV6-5	TGTGCCAGCAGTCAGGGGAATCCCGGAAACACCATATATTTT	CASSQGNPGNTIYF
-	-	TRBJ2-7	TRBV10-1	TGCGCCAGCAGTGAGTATGGGGTCGGGGACTACGAGCAGTACTTC	CASSEYGVGDYEQYF
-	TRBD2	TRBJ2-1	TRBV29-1	TGCACAAGCGGGAGGGCCTTCGACAATGAGCAGTTCTTC	CTSGRAFDNEQFF
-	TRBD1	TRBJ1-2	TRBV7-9	TGTGCCAGCAGCGCGACAGGGAGCTATGGCTACACCTTC	CASSATGSYGYTF
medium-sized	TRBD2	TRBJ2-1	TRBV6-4	TGTGCCAGCAGTGAGCTAGCGGGAGAACCAAATGAGCAGTTCTTC	CASSELAGEPNEQFF
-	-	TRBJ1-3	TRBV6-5	TGTGCCAGTAGACAGCCCTCTGGAAACACCATATATTTT	CASRQPSGNTIYF
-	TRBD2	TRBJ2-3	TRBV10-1	TGCGCCAGCAGCGGGGCTAGCGGGAGTCGAGCAGATACGCAGTATTTT	CASSGASGSRADTQYF
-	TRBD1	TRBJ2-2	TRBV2	TGTGCCAGCAAGGGGCCAGGGGGCACCGGGGAGCTGTTTTTT	CASKGPGGTGELFF
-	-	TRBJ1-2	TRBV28	TGTGCCAGCCTACCCACAGGTCTGGGGGGTTATGGCTACACCTTC	CASLPTGLGGYGYTF
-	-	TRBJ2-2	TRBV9	TGTGCCAGCAGCGTAGTGGGGCAGACAGGTCCCGGGGAGCTGTTTTTT	CASSVVGQTGPGELFF
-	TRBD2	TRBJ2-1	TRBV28	TGTGCCAGCAGTTTGCTAGCGGGATTCCATGAGCAGTTCTTC	CASSLLAGFHEQFF
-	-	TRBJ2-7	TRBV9	TGTGCCAGCAGCGTAGGGTGGTCGGGGGAGCAGTACTTC	CASSVGWSGEQYF
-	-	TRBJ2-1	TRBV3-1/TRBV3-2	TGTGCCAGCAGCCAAGGAACCACGAACCGACTGGTCTTC	CASSQGTTNRLVF
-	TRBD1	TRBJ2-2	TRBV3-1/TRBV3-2	TGTGCCAGCGTGGGACAGGGGGGCACCGGGGAGCTGTTTTTT	CASVGQGGTGELFF
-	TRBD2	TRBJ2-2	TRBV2	TGTGCCAGCAGTCCAGCGGGGGGTCAGAACACCGGGGAGCTGTTTTTT	CASSPAGGQNTGELFF
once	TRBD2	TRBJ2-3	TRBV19	TGTGCCAGTAGGTGGCGGAAGGTAGCGGGAGAGGAGGGAGTAGATACGCAGTATTTT	CASRWRKVAGEEGVDTQYF
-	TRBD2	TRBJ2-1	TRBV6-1	TGTGCCAGCAGTGAAGGGGGGGGACTAGCGTACAATGAGCAGTTCTTC	CASSEGGGLAYNEQFF
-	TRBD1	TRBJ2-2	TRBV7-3	TGTGCCAGCAGTTTTACAGGGGTTTCCGGGGAGCTGTTTTTT	CASSFTGVSGELFF
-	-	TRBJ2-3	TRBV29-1	TGCAGCGTTGCGGCGGGCGGGAAAACAGATACGCAGTATTTT	CSVAAGGKTDTQYF
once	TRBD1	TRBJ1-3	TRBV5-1	TGCGCCAGCAGCTTGGGGGGACAGGGAAACACCATATATTTT	CASSLGGQGNTIYF